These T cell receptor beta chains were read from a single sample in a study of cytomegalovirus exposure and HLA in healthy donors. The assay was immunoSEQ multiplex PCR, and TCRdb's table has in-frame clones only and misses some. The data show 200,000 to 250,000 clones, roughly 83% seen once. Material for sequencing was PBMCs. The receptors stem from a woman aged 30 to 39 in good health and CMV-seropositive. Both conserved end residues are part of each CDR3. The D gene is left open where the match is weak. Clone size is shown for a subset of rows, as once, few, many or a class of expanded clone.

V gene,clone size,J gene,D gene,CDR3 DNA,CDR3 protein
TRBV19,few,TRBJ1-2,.,.,CASTSGSYANYGYTF
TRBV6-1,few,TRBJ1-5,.,TGTGCCAGCAGTGAAATGCCGGGAGATAGCAATCAGCCCCAGCATTTT,CASSEMPGDSNQPQHF
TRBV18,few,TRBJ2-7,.,TGTGCCAGCTCACCATCCCACCCGGACTTAACCTACGAGCAGTACTTC,CASSPSHPDLTYEQYF
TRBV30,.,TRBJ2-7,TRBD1,TGTGCCTGGGGACAGGGAAGTTACACCTACGAGCAGTACTTC,CAWGQGSYTYEQYF
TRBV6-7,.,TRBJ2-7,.,TGTGCCAGCACCTTATCTAGACTCTACGAGCAGTACTTC,CASTLSRLYEQYF
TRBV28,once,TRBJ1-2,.,TGTGCCAGCAGTCCAGGACACGGGAATTATGGCTACACCTTC,CASSPGHGNYGYTF
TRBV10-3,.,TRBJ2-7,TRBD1,TGTGCCATCCGGGACAGTTCCTACGAGCAGTACTTC,CAIRDSSYEQYF
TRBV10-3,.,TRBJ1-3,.,TGTGCCATCAGAGGCGGGGGAAACACCATATATTTT,CAIRGGGNTIYF
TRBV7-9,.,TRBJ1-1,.,TGTGCCAGCAGCTTGGGTTACACTGAAGCTTTCTTT,CASSLGYTEAFF
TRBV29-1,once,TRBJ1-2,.,TGCAGCGTTGAAGAAAGGGCGACAATTGGCTACACCTTC,CSVEERATIGYTF
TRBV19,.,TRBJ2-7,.,TGTGCCAGTAGCCTCGGGGGGCCTGGGGAGCAGTACTTC,CASSLGGPGEQYF
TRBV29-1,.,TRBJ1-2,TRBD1,TGCAGCGTTGGGACAGGGCTTTTCGGGAACTATGGCTACACCTTC,CSVGTGLFGNYGYTF
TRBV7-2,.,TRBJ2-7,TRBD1,TGTGCCAGCAGCCAGGGGACAGGGGGCTACGAGCAGTACTTC,CASSQGTGGYEQYF
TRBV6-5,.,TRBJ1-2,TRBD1,TGTGCCAGCAGACAGGGGGCTTATGGCTACACCTTC,CASRQGAYGYTF
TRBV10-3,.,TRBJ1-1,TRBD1,TGTGCCATCAGGGGATCTGGACAGGCTAACACTGAAGCTTTCTTT,CAIRGSGQANTEAFF